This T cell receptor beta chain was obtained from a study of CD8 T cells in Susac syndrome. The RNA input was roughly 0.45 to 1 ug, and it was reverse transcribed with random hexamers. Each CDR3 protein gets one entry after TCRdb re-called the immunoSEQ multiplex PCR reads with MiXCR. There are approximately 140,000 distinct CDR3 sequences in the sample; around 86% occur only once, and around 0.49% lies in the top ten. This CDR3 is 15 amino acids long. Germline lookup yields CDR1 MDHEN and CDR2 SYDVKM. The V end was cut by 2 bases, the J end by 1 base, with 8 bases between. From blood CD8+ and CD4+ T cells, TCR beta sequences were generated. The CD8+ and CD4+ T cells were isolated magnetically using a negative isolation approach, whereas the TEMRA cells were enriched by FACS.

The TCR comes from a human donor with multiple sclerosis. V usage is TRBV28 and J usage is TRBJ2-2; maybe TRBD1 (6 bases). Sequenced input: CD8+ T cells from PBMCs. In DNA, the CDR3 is TGTGCCAGCAGTTTAAGAGGGGGGAACACCGGGGAGCTGTTTTTT. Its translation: CASSLRGGNTGELFF.